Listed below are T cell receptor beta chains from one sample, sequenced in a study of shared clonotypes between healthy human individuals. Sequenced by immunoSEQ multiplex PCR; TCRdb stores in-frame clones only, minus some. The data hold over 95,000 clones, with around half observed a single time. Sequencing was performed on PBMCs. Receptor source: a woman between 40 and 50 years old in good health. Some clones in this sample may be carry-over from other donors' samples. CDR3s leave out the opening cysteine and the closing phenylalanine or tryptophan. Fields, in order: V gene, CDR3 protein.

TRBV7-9	ASSLSPLGVDFLREQY
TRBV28	ASRLGLAGVNEQY
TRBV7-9	ASTQAGYNEQF
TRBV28	ASSLGGAGANVLT
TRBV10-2	ASRRDQTISYT
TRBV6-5	ASRTEETQY
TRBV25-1	ASSDPQGSEKLF
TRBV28	ASSFNRGRGETQY
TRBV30	AWSVSPNQPQH
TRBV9	ASSVEDLPNNEQF
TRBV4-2	ASSQDGTGGTYGYT
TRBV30	AWSVVGVNQPQH
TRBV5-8	ASRQAVQPQH
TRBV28	ASSLRDSTGYGYT
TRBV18	ASSEAPGGYNEQF
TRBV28	ASSSGFKGWLLMNTGELF
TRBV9	ASSVAAGVGGETQY
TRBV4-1	ASSHGGSTF
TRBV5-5	ASSTTGVGANVLT
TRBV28	ASSLYRSGSASFAAF
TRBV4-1	ASSPQPTVNEQY
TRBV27	ASQQGGNQPQH
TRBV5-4	ASSSGQNEGEKLF
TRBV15	ATSRPGGDSYNEQF
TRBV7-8	ASSFSGSNNNEQF
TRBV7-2	ASSLGTSPYEQY
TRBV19	ASSTDRGSLYEQY
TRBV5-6	ASSLDSGSGNTIY
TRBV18	ASSNAGGYEQY
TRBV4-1	ASSQDHGQMWDYGYT
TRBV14	ASSFLGQSAEAF
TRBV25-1	ASSAQGFGTGELF
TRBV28	ATDNSYEQY
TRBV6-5	ASSRQGATLEAF
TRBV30	AWSVSADGLEKLF
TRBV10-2	ASSAWTSGRVNEQY
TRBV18	ASSPPGGQNTEAF
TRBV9	ASSVYREPGPGELF
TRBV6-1	ASSENGAGHQPQH
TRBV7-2	ASSGGADTQY
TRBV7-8	ASSEYRGGNTQY
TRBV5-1	ASSLFSVQGSTGELF
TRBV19	ASSIGRETQY
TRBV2	ASSESDQDLYYGYT
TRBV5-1	ASKLQANSPLH
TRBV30	AWSVPEAYEQY